The rows below give T cell receptor beta chains drawn from one sample of a study of CD8+ T cells in alopecia areata. This table comes from immunoSEQ multiplex PCR, and its TCRdb copy is limited to in-frame clones, with some not included. The table lists roughly 150,000 clones, around 87% of them singletons. The specimen was CD8+ T cells sorted from blood, collected at week 0. The source of these receptors is a human donor with alopecia areata. The CDR3 runs from the conserved cysteine through the conserved F or W. A D gene is named only where the DNA matches it firmly. Clone size is shown for a subset of rows, as once, few, many or a class of expanded clone.

CDR3 DNA: TGTGCCAGCAGCTTCGGAGTCGGGGAGCTGTTTTTT
CDR3 protein: CASSFGVGELFF
V gene: TRBV5-6
D gene: .
J gene: TRBJ2-2
clone size: .

CDR3 DNA: TGCGCCAGCAGCTCCGGCCCTAGCACAGATACGCAGTATTTT
CDR3 protein: CASSSGPSTDTQYF
V gene: TRBV5-1
D gene: .
J gene: TRBJ2-3
clone size: .

CDR3 DNA: TGCGCCAGCAGCCCCCGGGGGTATATCTCCCTCACAGATACGCAGTATTTT
CDR3 protein: CASSPRGYISLTDTQYF
V gene: TRBV4-1
D gene: .
J gene: TRBJ2-3
clone size: .

CDR3 DNA: TGTGCCAGCACCCCTTTGGATCCCTACGAGCAGTACTTC
CDR3 protein: CASTPLDPYEQYF
V gene: TRBV2
D gene: .
J gene: TRBJ2-7
clone size: .

CDR3 DNA: TGTGCCAGCAGCTTCGAAATGTCTAGCACAGATACGCAGTATTTT
CDR3 protein: CASSFEMSSTDTQYF
V gene: TRBV7-2
D gene: .
J gene: TRBJ2-3
clone size: .

CDR3 DNA: TGTGCCAGCAGCTCCCGACAGGGATCCTCCTACAATGAGCAGTTCTTC
CDR3 protein: CASSSRQGSSYNEQFF
V gene: TRBV13
D gene: TRBD1
J gene: TRBJ2-1
clone size: .

CDR3 DNA: TGTGCCACCGATTATTTCACCACAGGGCCCCCAGGCTCCTATAATTCACCCCTCCACTTT
CDR3 protein: CATDYFTTGPPGSYNSPLHF
V gene: TRBV15
D gene: .
J gene: TRBJ1-6
clone size: .

CDR3 DNA: TGCAGCGTTGTGTCGGCGGGGAGCTACGAGCAGTACTTC
CDR3 protein: CSVVSAGSYEQYF
V gene: TRBV29-1
D gene: .
J gene: TRBJ2-7
clone size: .

CDR3 DNA: TGCGCCAGCAGTGAGTCCGGGTTTGACGAGCAGTACTTC
CDR3 protein: CASSESGFDEQYF
V gene: TRBV10-1
D gene: .
J gene: TRBJ2-7
clone size: .

CDR3 DNA: TGTGCCAGCAGCCCCGGGACTAGCGGGAGCTACGAGCAGTACTTC
CDR3 protein: CASSPGTSGSYEQYF
V gene: TRBV7-9
D gene: TRBD2
J gene: TRBJ2-7
clone size: .

CDR3 DNA: TGCGCCAGCAGCCCTGACAGAGCCGAGCAGTACTTC
CDR3 protein: CASSPDRAEQYF
V gene: TRBV4-1
D gene: .
J gene: TRBJ2-7
clone size: once

CDR3 DNA: TGTGCCACCAGCAGAGATAGGGCAACTAATGAAAAACTGTTTTTT
CDR3 protein: CATSRDRATNEKLFF
V gene: TRBV15
D gene: .
J gene: TRBJ1-4
clone size: .

CDR3 DNA: TGTGCCAGCGGCCCCCGAAGCGTCCTGACTTTC
CDR3 protein: CASGPRSVLTF
V gene: TRBV27
D gene: .
J gene: TRBJ2-6
clone size: .

CDR3 DNA: TGTGCCAGCAGCCTGAGACTAGCGGACTTATACAATGAGCAGTTCTTC
CDR3 protein: CASSLRLADLYNEQFF
V gene: TRBV11-2
D gene: TRBD2
J gene: TRBJ2-1
clone size: .

CDR3 DNA: TGTGCCAGCAGTTACCCGGGACTAGACCACAATGAGCAGTTCTTC
CDR3 protein: CASSYPGLDHNEQFF
V gene: TRBV6-6
D gene: TRBD2
J gene: TRBJ2-1
clone size: .

CDR3 DNA: TGCAGCGTTGAAGGAGAAGACACCGGGGAGCTGTTTTTT
CDR3 protein: CSVEGEDTGELFF
V gene: TRBV29-1
D gene: .
J gene: TRBJ2-2
clone size: .

CDR3 DNA: TGCGCCAGCAGCTTGGATAGATATTATACCTACGAGCAGTACTTC
CDR3 protein: CASSLDRYYTYEQYF
V gene: TRBV5-1
D gene: .
J gene: TRBJ2-7
clone size: .

CDR3 DNA: TGTGCCAGCAGCCCAGATGACAGGGGAGAGACCCAGTACTTC
CDR3 protein: CASSPDDRGETQYF
V gene: TRBV9
D gene: TRBD1
J gene: TRBJ2-5
clone size: .

CDR3 DNA: TGTGCCAGTAGCCTGGATCTAGCGGACTACAATGAGCAGTTCTTC
CDR3 protein: CASSLDLADYNEQFF
V gene: TRBV19
D gene: TRBD2
J gene: TRBJ2-1
clone size: .

CDR3 DNA: TGTGCCAGCAGCCCTAGGACTAGCGGCGAGACCCAGTACTTC
CDR3 protein: CASSPRTSGETQYF
V gene: TRBV28
D gene: TRBD2
J gene: TRBJ2-5
clone size: once

CDR3 DNA: TGCGCCAGCAGCTTGGGGCTAGCGGGATCTCAAGACCCCTACAATGAGCAGTTCTTC
CDR3 protein: CASSLGLAGSQDPYNEQFF
V gene: TRBV5-1
D gene: TRBD2
J gene: TRBJ2-1
clone size: .

CDR3 DNA: TGTGCCAGTAGTATAGACAGGGGGCTAACTGAAGCTTTCTTT
CDR3 protein: CASSIDRGLTEAFF
V gene: TRBV19
D gene: TRBD1
J gene: TRBJ1-1
clone size: .

CDR3 DNA: TGTGCCAGCAGTCCACCTGGGGCCGAAATTCAGTACTTC
CDR3 protein: CASSPPGAEIQYF
V gene: TRBV2
D gene: .
J gene: TRBJ2-7
clone size: .

CDR3 DNA: TGTGCCAGCAGCTTATATCTTGACGGGGGTACCGGGGAGCTGTTTTTT
CDR3 protein: CASSLYLDGGTGELFF
V gene: TRBV7-6
D gene: .
J gene: TRBJ2-2
clone size: .

CDR3 DNA: TGTGCCAGCAGTTTGGACCGTGCCCTGGGTGGCTACACCTTC
CDR3 protein: CASSLDRALGGYTF
V gene: TRBV7-2
D gene: .
J gene: TRBJ1-2
clone size: .

CDR3 DNA: TGTGCCAGCAGCCCCCCCTTTGGCGGGGGGTCCACAGATACGCAGTATTTT
CDR3 protein: CASSPPFGGGSTDTQYF
V gene: TRBV7-8
D gene: TRBD2
J gene: TRBJ2-3
clone size: .

CDR3 DNA: TGTGCCAGCAGCTCGTGGGACAGGGTCGACGAGCAGTACTTC
CDR3 protein: CASSSWDRVDEQYF
V gene: TRBV5-6
D gene: TRBD1
J gene: TRBJ2-7
clone size: .

CDR3 DNA: TGCGCCAGCAGCACCGGACAGGGGGCTCACGAGCAGTACTTC
CDR3 protein: CASSTGQGAHEQYF
V gene: TRBV5-1
D gene: TRBD1
J gene: TRBJ2-7
clone size: once

CDR3 DNA: TGTGCCAGTAGTATGGGAGTCGGGACTGAAGCTTTCTTT
CDR3 protein: CASSMGVGTEAFF
V gene: TRBV19
D gene: .
J gene: TRBJ1-1
clone size: .

CDR3 DNA: TGTGCCAGCAGCTTAACATTTGAACGAGATACGCAGTATTTT
CDR3 protein: CASSLTFERDTQYF
V gene: TRBV7-8
D gene: .
J gene: TRBJ2-3
clone size: .

CDR3 DNA: TGTGCCAGTAGTATAGGACCGACAATGAACACTGAAGCTTTCTTT
CDR3 protein: CASSIGPTMNTEAFF
V gene: TRBV19
D gene: .
J gene: TRBJ1-1
clone size: .

CDR3 DNA: TGTGCCAGCAGCTACACGACAGGACACAATGAGCAGTTCTTC
CDR3 protein: CASSYTTGHNEQFF
V gene: TRBV9
D gene: .
J gene: TRBJ2-1
clone size: .

CDR3 DNA: TGTGCCAGCAGCTTAGGTCTCTACAATGAGCAGTTCTTC
CDR3 protein: CASSLGLYNEQFF
V gene: TRBV7-9
D gene: .
J gene: TRBJ2-1
clone size: .

CDR3 DNA: TGTGCCAGCAGTGATGGAGGGTTTACCTATGGCTACACCTTC
CDR3 protein: CASSDGGFTYGYTF
V gene: TRBV2
D gene: .
J gene: TRBJ1-2
clone size: .

CDR3 DNA: TGTGCCAGCAGTTTTACAGGGGACACCTACGAGCAGTACTTC
CDR3 protein: CASSFTGDTYEQYF
V gene: TRBV27
D gene: TRBD1
J gene: TRBJ2-7
clone size: .

CDR3 DNA: TGTGCCAGCAGCCCCACCGGCGGGGGGGGCCTAGAGACCCAGTACTTC
CDR3 protein: CASSPTGGGGLETQYF
V gene: TRBV13
D gene: TRBD2
J gene: TRBJ2-5
clone size: few

CDR3 DNA: TGTGCCAGCAGCGGACCCGGGGAGACTGAAGCTTTCTTT
CDR3 protein: CASSGPGETEAFF
V gene: TRBV7-9
D gene: .
J gene: TRBJ1-1
clone size: .

CDR3 DNA: TGTGCCAGCAGCTTAGTGGGGACGGGGGATACGCAGTATTTT
CDR3 protein: CASSLVGTGDTQYF
V gene: TRBV11-2
D gene: .
J gene: TRBJ2-3
clone size: .

CDR3 DNA: TGTGCCAGCAGTTCTCAAGAAAACGAGCAGTACTTC
CDR3 protein: CASSSQENEQYF
V gene: TRBV27
D gene: .
J gene: TRBJ2-7
clone size: .

CDR3 DNA: TGTGCCAGCAGCTTAAGCGCGGGGCCCTACGAGCAGTACTTC
CDR3 protein: CASSLSAGPYEQYF
V gene: TRBV7-6
D gene: .
J gene: TRBJ2-7
clone size: .

CDR3 DNA: TGTGCCAGCAGCTTAGATTCCTCCTACGAGCAGTACTTC
CDR3 protein: CASSLDSSYEQYF
V gene: TRBV7-8
D gene: .
J gene: TRBJ2-7
clone size: .

CDR3 DNA: TGTGCCACCAGCCCCATCGGAGGGGGCTCTGGGGCCAACGTCCTGACTTTC
CDR3 protein: CATSPIGGGSGANVLTF
V gene: TRBV15
D gene: .
J gene: TRBJ2-6
clone size: .

CDR3 DNA: TGTGCCAGCAGTGCCGCCTACGAGCAGTACTTC
CDR3 protein: CASSAAYEQYF
V gene: TRBV27
D gene: .
J gene: TRBJ2-7
clone size: once

CDR3 DNA: TGTGCCAGCAGCGTAGGGACAGGGGGCTCCTACGAGCAGTACTTC
CDR3 protein: CASSVGTGGSYEQYF
V gene: TRBV9
D gene: TRBD1
J gene: TRBJ2-7
clone size: .

CDR3 DNA: TGTGCCAGCAGTTACTCGAAAGACAGCCACTCCTACGAGCAGTACTTC
CDR3 protein: CASSYSKDSHSYEQYF
V gene: TRBV6-5
D gene: .
J gene: TRBJ2-7
clone size: .

CDR3 DNA: TGCGCCAGCAGCCCGCGATTTCTGGGAGAGGCGAGTCAAGAGACCCAGTACTTC
CDR3 protein: CASSPRFLGEASQETQYF
V gene: TRBV5-1
D gene: .
J gene: TRBJ2-5
clone size: once

CDR3 DNA: TGTGCCACCCTGGGAAGAGAAAACATTCAGTACTTC
CDR3 protein: CATLGRENIQYF
V gene: TRBV6-6
D gene: .
J gene: TRBJ2-4
clone size: .

CDR3 DNA: TGTGCCAGCAGCTTCTATACTAGTACAGGCATGAACACTGAAGCTTTCTTT
CDR3 protein: CASSFYTSTGMNTEAFF
V gene: TRBV5-6
D gene: .
J gene: TRBJ1-1
clone size: once

CDR3 DNA: TGTGCCTGGACCGTGGGACAGGGGGCAGGGGAGCAGTACTTC
CDR3 protein: CAWTVGQGAGEQYF
V gene: TRBV30
D gene: TRBD1
J gene: TRBJ2-5
clone size: .

CDR3 DNA: TGTGCCAGCCATTCGGACGAGCGGGAGGGCCTCGACGAGCAGTACTTC
CDR3 protein: CASHSDEREGLDEQYF
V gene: TRBV7-2
D gene: TRBD2
J gene: TRBJ2-7
clone size: .

CDR3 DNA: TGTGCCAGCAGTTTATTGGGACAGATGACTAACTATGGCTACACCTTC
CDR3 protein: CASSLLGQMTNYGYTF
V gene: TRBV27
D gene: TRBD1
J gene: TRBJ1-2
clone size: few

CDR3 DNA: TGTGCCAGCAGCTCAGTAAACAGGGGGCGCGATTCAGATACGCAGTATTTT
CDR3 protein: CASSSVNRGRDSDTQYF
V gene: TRBV13
D gene: TRBD1
J gene: TRBJ2-3
clone size: .

CDR3 DNA: TGTGCTAGCAGCCCGGGACATCGAAAATGGGAGACCCAGTACTTC
CDR3 protein: CASSPGHRKWETQYF
V gene: TRBV7-7
D gene: .
J gene: TRBJ2-5
clone size: .